The next 20 T cell receptor beta chains were all read from a single sample in a study of OX40 agonist ivuxolimab in advanced cancers. Profiling relied on immunoSEQ multiplex PCR, and the TCRdb table lists in-frame clones only, not all of them. The sample holds roughly 93,000 clones; 70% to 85% are singletons and the top ten take 4.5% to 6%. The sample consisted of CD4+ or CD8+ T cells sorted from blood, taken in a trial of the OX40 agonist ivuxolimab. The receptors come from an adult with an advanced solid tumor such as melanoma, head and neck, liver or kidney cancer.

The chain couples TRBV19 to TRBJ1-4; TRBD1 might be the D (6 bases). CDR1 and CDR2 from the germline V gene are LNHDA and SQIVND (reference sequence). V lost 4 bases and J 8 bases, leaving 17 bases between the germline ends. The CDR3 totals 15 residues. CDR3 in DNA: TGTGCCAGTAGTACCCGGAGGGGGACGGGAGAAAAACTGTTTTTT. Translated, it gives CASSTRRGTGEKLFF.

The chain has TRBV27 and TRBJ2-5; the D gene is possibly TRBD2 (5 bases). V lost 3 bases, J lost 6 bases, and 8 bases lay in between. The CDR3 length is 12 residues. Germline V gene lookup returns CDR1 MNHEY and CDR2 SMNVEV (reference sequence). Here the CDR3 reads CASSLPGKTQYF. Written as DNA, the CDR3 is TGTGCCAGCAGTTTGCCGGGGAAGACCCAGTACTTC.

This CDR3 reads CASSLGTPGANVLTF. The CDR3 nucleotides read TGCGCCAGCAGCTTAGGGACTCCTGGGGCCAACGTCCTGACTTTC. The chain carries TRBV5-1 and TRBJ2-6; D perhaps matches TRBD2 (6 bases). V lost 2 bases and J 2 bases, leaving 8 bases between the germline ends. There are 15 residues in the CDR3. CDR1 and CDR2 from the germline V gene are SGHRS and YFSETQ.

This chain links TRBV7-9 with TRBJ2-3; D perhaps matches TRBD1 (5 bases). Germline V gives CDR1 SEHNR, CDR2 FQNEAQ (reference sequence). Trimming took 4 bases from V and 4 from J, leaving 6 bases between them. This CDR3 comprises 12 residues. The CDR3 nucleotides are TGTGCCAGCAGCTGGGGCCCAGATACGCAGTATTTT. Its protein is CASSWGPDTQYF.

This chain uses TRBV7-6 with TRBJ2-1; 10 positions match TRBD2. J was trimmed by 6 bases and V by 5 bases; bases with no gene match: 7. The V gene's germline CDR1 is SGHVS and CDR2 FNYEAQ. The CDR3 runs to 15 residues. Here the CDR3 DNA reads TGTGCCAGCAGCCTGCCGGGACTAGCGAGCAATGAGCAGTTCTTC. Translation gives CASSLPGLASNEQFF.

The chain uses TRBV5-8 and TRBJ2-5; TRBD1 or TRBD2 may be the D gene (5 bases each). Germline loops: CDR1 SGHTS, CDR2 YDEGEE. This CDR3 comprises 14 residues. V shed 0 bases and J shed 2 bases, with 8 bases lying between them. The CDR3 loop is CASSLGGVQETQYF. The CDR3 region has the DNA TGTGCCAGCAGCTTGGGAGGGGTTCAAGAGACCCAGTACTTC.

The gene calls are TRBV10-1 and TRBJ1-3; no reliable D call. V lost 0 bases to trimming and J lost 2 bases, with 8 bases between them. This CDR3 is 15 amino acids long. CDR1 and CDR2 from the germline V gene are WNHNN and SYGVQD (reference sequence). The CDR3 nucleotides read TGCGCCAGCAGTGAGTCGGGGAGGGCTGGAAACACCATATATTTT. Translation gives CASSESGRAGNTIYF.

This chain joins TRBV4-2 and TRBJ2-7, with D perhaps matching TRBD2 (6 bases). V was clipped by 0 bases and J by 3 bases, with 12 bases between them. Germline V CDR1 and CDR2: LGHNA, YNFKEQ. The CDR3 extends over 15 amino acids. The CDR3, as DNA: TGTGCCAGCAGCCAAGAGGAAACGGGAGACTACGAGCAGTACTTC. Protein product: CASSQEETGDYEQYF.

The chain joins TRBV30 to TRBJ2-7, with 10 bases that match TRBD1. The germline V gene has CDR1 GTSNPN and CDR2 SVGIG (reference sequence). The CDR3 sequence is 14 residues long. V was clipped by 0 bases and J by 3 bases; unmatched bases: 2. The DNA of the CDR3 is TGTGCCTGGAGTGTCGGGACAGGGGACTACGAGCAGTACTTC. Encoded protein: CAWSVGTGDYEQYF.

The CDR3 sequence is CASSTQDYRDTQYF. The CDR3, as DNA: TGTGCCAGTAGTACCCAGGACTACCGAGATACGCAGTATTTT. J is TRBJ2-3 and V is TRBV19, with TRBD2 as a possible D gene (6 bases). The CDR3 consists of 14 residues. V was trimmed by 4 bases and J by 5 bases, leaving 13 bases between them. The V gene's germline CDR1 is LNHDA and CDR2 SQIVND (reference sequence). Variable domain in full (rest from reference TRBV19 and TRBJ2-3): DGGITQSPKYLFRKEGQNVTLSCEQNLNHDAMYWYRQDPGQGLRLIYYSQIVNDFQKGDIAEGYSVSREKKESFPLTVTSAQKNPTAFYLCASSTQDYRDTQYFGPGTRLTVL.

The CDR3 coding sequence is TGTGCCAGCTCGGGAGGGATAGGAACTGAAGCTTTCTTT. Translated: CASSGGIGTEAFF. J is TRBJ1-1 and V is TRBV7-3; D is undetermined. Germline V lookup: CDR1 SGHTA, CDR2 FQGTGA. The V and J ends lost 8 bases and 5 bases respectively, with 15 bases between them. The CDR3 runs to 13 residues.

The J gene is TRBJ2-2, the V gene TRBV7-2; possible D gene TRBD2, 5 bases. This CDR3 is 15 amino acids long. Germline V CDR1 and CDR2: SGHTA, FQGNSA. Trimming removed 8 bases from V and 3 bases from J, with 16 bases in between. CDR3 residues: CASGLFPEDTGELFF. CDR3 DNA sequence: TGTGCCAGCGGCCTCTTCCCGGAGGACACCGGGGAGCTGTTTTTT.

The V and J genes are TRBV11-2 and TRBJ2-7; D may correspond to TRBD1 or TRBD2 (6 bases each). Looked up from germline, CDR1 is SGHAT and CDR2 is FQNNGV. The CDR3 is 18 amino acids. Trimming took off 0 bases at V and 0 bases at J, with 18 bases between the two ends. The CDR3 DNA follows: TGTGCCAGCAGCTTAGAACTCTTAGGGGGAGGACGCTCCTACGAGCAGTACTTC. Translation: CASSLELLGGGRSYEQYF.

The genes are TRBV19 and TRBJ2-5, with D hard to call. The CDR3 totals 11 residues. V dropped 6 bases and J dropped 5 bases, with 7 bases sitting between them. Per the germline V gene, CDR1 is LNHDA and CDR2 is SQIVND (reference sequence). The CDR3 DNA is TGTGCCAGTAGGGGATTTGAGACCCAGTACTTC. Translated, it gives CASRGFETQYF.

The chain uses TRBV7-2 and TRBJ2-7; D is perhaps TRBD2 (5 bases). Trimming left V 4 bases short and J 2 bases short, with 9 bases between. Germline V gives CDR1 SGHTA, CDR2 FQGNSA. CDR3 length: 13 residues. This CDR3 reads CASSSAGAYEQYF. The CDR3 DNA reads TGTGCCAGCAGCTCAGCCGGGGCCTACGAGCAGTACTTC.

The gene calls are TRBV19 and TRBJ2-7; possibly TRBD2 for D (5 bases). The CDR3 is 13 amino acids. V was clipped by 6 bases and J by 5 bases, with 14 bases between them. CDR1 LNHDA and CDR2 SQIVND come from the germline V gene (reference sequence). This chain's CDR3 is CASSRRGKDEQYF. The CDR3 coding sequence is TGTGCCAGTAGCCGCCGGGGAAAAGACGAGCAGTACTTC.

The chain carries TRBV5-4 and TRBJ1-4; possible D gene TRBD1, 5 bases. V gave up 0 bases and J gave up 8 bases, with 8 bases separating them. The CDR3 sequence is 13 residues long. Germline V CDR1 and CDR2: SGHNT, YYREEE (reference sequence). This CDR3 is CASSLDRKEKLFF. The CDR3 DNA reads as TGTGCCAGCAGCTTGGACAGGAAAGAAAAACTGTTTTTT.

This clone was recorded only once. CDR3: CASSGTSGGSSYEQYF. CDR3 DNA sequence: TGTGCCAGCAGTGGGACTAGCGGGGGCAGCTCCTACGAGCAGTACTTC. The V call is TRBV21-1, the J call TRBJ2-7; the table's D call, TRBD2, was not checked against the DNA. TRBV21-1 is a pseudogene locus. The CDR3 has 16 amino acids.

This clone is deemed medium-sized (0.01 to 0.1%). The chain couples TRBV9 to TRBJ2-7; D not resolved. V was trimmed by 2 bases and J by 1 base, leaving 13 bases between them. The CDR3 is made up of 15 amino acids. CDR1 is SGDLS and CDR2 is YYNGEE in the germline V gene. The DNA of the CDR3 is TGTGCCAGCAGCGTTGGTACGACTTCTTCCTACGAGCAGTACTTC. This gives the protein CASSVGTTSSYEQYF.

V is TRBV5-1 and J is TRBJ2-7, with TRBD1 matching over 12 bases. The J segment lost 6 bases and the V segment lost 4 bases, leaving 8 bases of the junction unmatched. Germline V lookup: CDR1 SGHRS, CDR2 YFSETQ. The CDR3 runs 15 residues. CDR3 amino acids: CASSPTGTGGPEQYF. CDR3 sequence (DNA): TGCGCCAGCAGCCCTACCGGGACAGGGGGCCCCGAGCAGTACTTC.